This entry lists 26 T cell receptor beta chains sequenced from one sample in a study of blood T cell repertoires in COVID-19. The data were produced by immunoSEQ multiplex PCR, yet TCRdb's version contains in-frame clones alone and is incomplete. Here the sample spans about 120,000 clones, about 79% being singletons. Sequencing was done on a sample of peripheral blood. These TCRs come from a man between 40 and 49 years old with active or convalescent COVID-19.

The CDR3 nucleotides are TGTGCCAGCAGCGTAGTCTTGGCAGGGGCGCAGTATTTT. This gives the protein CASSVVLAGAQYF. V and J are TRBV9 and TRBJ2-3; D perhaps matches TRBD1 (6 bases). V lost 0 bases and J 10 bases, leaving 12 bases between the germline ends. Germline values: CDR1 SGDLS, CDR2 YYNGEE. CDR3 length: 13 residues.

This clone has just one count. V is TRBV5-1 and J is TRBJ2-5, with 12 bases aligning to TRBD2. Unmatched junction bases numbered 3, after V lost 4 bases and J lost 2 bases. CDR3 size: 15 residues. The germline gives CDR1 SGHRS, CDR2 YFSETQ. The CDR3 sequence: CASSRGLAGQETQYF. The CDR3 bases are TGCGCCAGCAGCCGGGGACTAGCGGGTCAAGAGACCCAGTACTTC. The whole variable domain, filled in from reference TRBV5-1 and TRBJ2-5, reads KAGVTQTPRYLIKTRGQQVTLSCSPISGHRSVSWYQQTPGQGLQFLFEYFSETQRNKGNFPGRFSGRQFSNSRSEMNVSTLELGDSALYLCASSRGLAGQETQYFGPGTRLLVL.

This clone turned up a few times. CDR3 coding DNA: TGTGCCTGGAGCCCCCGGACAGGGAAAAGGGAGCTGTTTTTT. Protein sequence: CAWSPRTGKRELFF. This rearrangement joins TRBV30 to TRBJ2-2; 8 bases map to TRBD1. Per germline, CDR1 GTSNPN and CDR2 SVGIG (reference sequence). The V gene end was trimmed by 3 bases and the J gene end by 9 bases; junction bases not matched to a gene: 9. This CDR3 region has 14 residues.

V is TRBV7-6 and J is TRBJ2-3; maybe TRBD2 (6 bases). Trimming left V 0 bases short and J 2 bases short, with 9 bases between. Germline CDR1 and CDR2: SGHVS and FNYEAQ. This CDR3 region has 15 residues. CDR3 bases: TGTGCCAGCAGCTTAGCGGGGGGTTTCACAGATACGCAGTATTTT. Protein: CASSLAGGFTDTQYF. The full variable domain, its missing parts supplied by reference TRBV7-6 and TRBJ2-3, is GAGVSQSPRYKVTKRGQDVALRCDPISGHVSLYWYRQALGQGPEFLTYFNYEAQQDKSGLPNDRFSAERPEGSISTLTIQRTEQRDSAMYRCASSLAGGFTDTQYFGPGTRLTVL.

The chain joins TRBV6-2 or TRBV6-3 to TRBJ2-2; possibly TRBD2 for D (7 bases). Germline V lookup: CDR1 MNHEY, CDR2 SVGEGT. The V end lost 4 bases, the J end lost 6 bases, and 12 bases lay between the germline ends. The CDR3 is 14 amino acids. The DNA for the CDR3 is TGTGCCAGCAGTTTCGGGGGGCTCGCCGGGGAGCTGTTTTTT. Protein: CASSFGGLAGELFF.

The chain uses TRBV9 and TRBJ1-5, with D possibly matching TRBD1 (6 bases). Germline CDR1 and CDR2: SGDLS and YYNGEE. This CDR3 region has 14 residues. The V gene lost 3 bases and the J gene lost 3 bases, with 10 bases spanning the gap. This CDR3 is CASSGQGNNQPQHF. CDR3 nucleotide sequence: TGTGCCAGCAGCGGGCAGGGGAACAATCAGCCCCAGCATTTT.

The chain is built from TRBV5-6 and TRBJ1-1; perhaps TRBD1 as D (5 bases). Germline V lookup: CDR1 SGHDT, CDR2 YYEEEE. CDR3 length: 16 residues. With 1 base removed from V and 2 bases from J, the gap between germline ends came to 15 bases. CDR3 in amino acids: CASSLFRAGINTEAFF. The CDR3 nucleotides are TGTGCCAGCAGCTTGTTCAGGGCAGGAATAAACACTGAAGCTTTCTTT.

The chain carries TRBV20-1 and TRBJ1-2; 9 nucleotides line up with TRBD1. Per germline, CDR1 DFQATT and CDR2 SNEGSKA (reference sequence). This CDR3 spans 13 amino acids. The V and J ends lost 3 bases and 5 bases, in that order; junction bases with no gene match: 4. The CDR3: CSASSGQGYGYTF. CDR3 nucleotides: TGCAGTGCTAGTTCCGGACAGGGGTATGGCTACACCTTC.

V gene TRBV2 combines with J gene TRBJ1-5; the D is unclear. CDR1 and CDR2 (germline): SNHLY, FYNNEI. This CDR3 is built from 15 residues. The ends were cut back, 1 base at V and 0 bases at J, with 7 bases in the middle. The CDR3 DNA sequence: TGTGCCAGCAGTGAAGGCTCGGTTAGCAATCAGCCCCAGCATTTT. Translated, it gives CASSEGSVSNQPQHF. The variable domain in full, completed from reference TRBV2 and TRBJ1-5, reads EPEVTQTPSHQVTQMGQEVILRCVPISNHLYFYWYRQILGQKVEFLVSFYNNEISEKSEIFDDQFSVERPDGSNFTLKIRSTKLEDSAMYFCASSEGSVSNQPQHFGDGTRLSIL.

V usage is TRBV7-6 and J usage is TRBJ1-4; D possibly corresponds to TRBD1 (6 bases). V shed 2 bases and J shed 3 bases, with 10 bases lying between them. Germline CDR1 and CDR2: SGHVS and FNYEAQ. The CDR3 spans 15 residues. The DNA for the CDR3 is TGTGCCAGCAGCTTATCAACAGGGCCTAATGAAAAACTGTTTTTT. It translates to CASSLSTGPNEKLFF. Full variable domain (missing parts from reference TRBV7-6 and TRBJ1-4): GAGVSQSPRYKVTKRGQDVALRCDPISGHVSLYWYRQALGQGPEFLTYFNYEAQQDKSGLPNDRFSAERPEGSISTLTIQRTEQRDSAMYRCASSLSTGPNEKLFFGSGTQLSVL.

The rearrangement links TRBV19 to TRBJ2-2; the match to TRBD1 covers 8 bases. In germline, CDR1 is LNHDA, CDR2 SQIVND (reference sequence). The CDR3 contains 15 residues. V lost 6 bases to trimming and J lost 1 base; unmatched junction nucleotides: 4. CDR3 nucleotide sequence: TGTGCCAGTAGGTTCGGACAGGGGAACACCGGGGAGCTGTTTTTT. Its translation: CASRFGQGNTGELFF.

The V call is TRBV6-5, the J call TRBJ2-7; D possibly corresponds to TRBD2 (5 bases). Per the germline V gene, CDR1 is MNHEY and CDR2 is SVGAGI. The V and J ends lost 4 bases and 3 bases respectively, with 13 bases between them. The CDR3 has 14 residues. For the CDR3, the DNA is TGTGCCAGCAGTTCCGCGGGCCGACACTACGAGCAGTACTTC. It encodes CASSSAGRHYEQYF.

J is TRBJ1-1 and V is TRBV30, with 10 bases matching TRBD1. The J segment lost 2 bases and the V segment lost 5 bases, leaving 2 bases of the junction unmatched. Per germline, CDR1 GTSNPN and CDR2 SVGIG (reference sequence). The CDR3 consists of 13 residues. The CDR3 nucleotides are TGTGCCTGGGACAGGGGGCTAAACACTGAAGCTTTCTTT. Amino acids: CAWDRGLNTEAFF.

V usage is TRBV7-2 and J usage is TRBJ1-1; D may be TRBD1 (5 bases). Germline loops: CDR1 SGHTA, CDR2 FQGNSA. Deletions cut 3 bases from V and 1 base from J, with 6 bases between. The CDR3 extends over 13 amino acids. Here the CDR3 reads CASSLQGNTEAFF. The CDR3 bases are TGTGCCAGCAGCTTGCAGGGGAACACTGAAGCTTTCTTT.

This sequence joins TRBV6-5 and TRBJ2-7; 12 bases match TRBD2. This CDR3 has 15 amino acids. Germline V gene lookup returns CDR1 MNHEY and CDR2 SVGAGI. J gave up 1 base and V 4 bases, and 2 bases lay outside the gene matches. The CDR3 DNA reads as TGTGCCAGCAGTTTGACTAGCGGGGGATCCTACGAGCAGTACTTC. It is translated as CASSLTSGGSYEQYF.

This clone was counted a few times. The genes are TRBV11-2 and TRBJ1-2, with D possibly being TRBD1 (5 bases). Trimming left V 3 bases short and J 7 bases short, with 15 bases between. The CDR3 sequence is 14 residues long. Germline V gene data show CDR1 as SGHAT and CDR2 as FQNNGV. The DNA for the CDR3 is TGTGCCAGCAGCTTTGAGGAGGGGAGGGGTGGCTACACCTTC. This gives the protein CASSFEEGRGGYTF. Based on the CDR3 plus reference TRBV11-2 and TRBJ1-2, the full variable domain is EAGVAQSPRYKIIEKRQSVAFWCNPISGHATLYWYQQILGQGPKLLIQFQNNGVVDDSQLPKDRFSAERLKGVDSTLKIQPAKLEDSAVYLCASSFEEGRGGYTFGSGTRLTVV.

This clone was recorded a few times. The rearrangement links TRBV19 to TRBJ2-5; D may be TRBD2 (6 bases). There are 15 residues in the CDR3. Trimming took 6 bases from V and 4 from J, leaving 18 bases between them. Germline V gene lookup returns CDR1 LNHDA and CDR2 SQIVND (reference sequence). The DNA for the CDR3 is TGTGCCAGTAGCACGGGACTCCAAGGCGGAGAGACCCAGTACTTC. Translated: CASSTGLQGGETQYF.

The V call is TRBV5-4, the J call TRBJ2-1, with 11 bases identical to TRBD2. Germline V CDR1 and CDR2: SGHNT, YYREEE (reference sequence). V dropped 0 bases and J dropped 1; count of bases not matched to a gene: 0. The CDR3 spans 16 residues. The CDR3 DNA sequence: TGTGCCAGCAGCTTGGCTAGCGGGGGGTCCTACAATGAGCAGTTCTTC. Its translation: CASSLASGGSYNEQFF. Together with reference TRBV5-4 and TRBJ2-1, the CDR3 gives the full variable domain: ETGVTQSPTHLIKTRGQQVTLRCSSQSGHNTVSWYQQALGQGPQFIFQYYREEENGRGNFPPRFSGLQFPNYSSELNVNALELDDSALYLCASSLASGGSYNEQFFGPGTRLTVL.

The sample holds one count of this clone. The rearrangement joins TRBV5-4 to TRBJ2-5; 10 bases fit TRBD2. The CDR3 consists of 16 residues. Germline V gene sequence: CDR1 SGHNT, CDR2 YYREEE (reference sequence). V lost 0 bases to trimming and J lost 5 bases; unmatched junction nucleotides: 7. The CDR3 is CASSLGLAGVGETQYF. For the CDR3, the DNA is TGTGCCAGCAGCTTGGGGCTAGCGGGAGTCGGGGAGACCCAGTACTTC. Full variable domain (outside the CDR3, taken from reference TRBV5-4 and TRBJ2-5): ETGVTQSPTHLIKTRGQQVTLRCSSQSGHNTVSWYQQALGQGPQFIFQYYREEENGRGNFPPRFSGLQFPNYSSELNVNALELDDSALYLCASSLGLAGVGETQYFGPGTRLLVL.

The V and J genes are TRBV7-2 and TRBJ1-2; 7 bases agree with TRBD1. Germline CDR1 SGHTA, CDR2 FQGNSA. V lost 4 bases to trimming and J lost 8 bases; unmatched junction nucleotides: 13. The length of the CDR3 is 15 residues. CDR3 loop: CASSSTKTGPRGYTF. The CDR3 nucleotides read TGTGCCAGCAGCTCAACTAAGACAGGGCCAAGAGGCTACACCTTC. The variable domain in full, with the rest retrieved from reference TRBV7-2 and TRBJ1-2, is GAGVSQSPSNKVTEKGKDVELRCDPISGHTALYWYRQSLGQGLEFLIYFQGNSAPDKSGLPSDRFSAERTGGSVSTLTIQRTQQEDSAVYLCASSSTKTGPRGYTFGSGTRLTVV.

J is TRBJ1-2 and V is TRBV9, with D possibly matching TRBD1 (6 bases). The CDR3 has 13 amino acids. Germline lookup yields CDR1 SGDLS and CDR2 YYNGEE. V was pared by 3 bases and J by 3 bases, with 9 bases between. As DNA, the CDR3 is TGTGCCAGCAGCGGCAGGGGCGACTATGGCTACACCTTC. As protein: CASSGRGDYGYTF.

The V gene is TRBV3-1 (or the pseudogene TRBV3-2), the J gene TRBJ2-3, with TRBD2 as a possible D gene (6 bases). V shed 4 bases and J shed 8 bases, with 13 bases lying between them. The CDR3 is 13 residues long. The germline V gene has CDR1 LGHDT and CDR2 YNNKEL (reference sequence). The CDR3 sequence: CASSPTRTGTQYF. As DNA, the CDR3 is TGTGCCAGCAGCCCGACTAGGACGGGTACGCAGTATTTT.

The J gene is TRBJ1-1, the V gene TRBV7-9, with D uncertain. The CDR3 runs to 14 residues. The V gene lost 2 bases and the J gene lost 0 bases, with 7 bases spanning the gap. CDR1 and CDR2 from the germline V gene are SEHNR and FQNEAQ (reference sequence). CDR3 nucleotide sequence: TGTGCCAGCAGCTTACAACACCTGAACACTGAAGCTTTCTTT. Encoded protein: CASSLQHLNTEAFF.

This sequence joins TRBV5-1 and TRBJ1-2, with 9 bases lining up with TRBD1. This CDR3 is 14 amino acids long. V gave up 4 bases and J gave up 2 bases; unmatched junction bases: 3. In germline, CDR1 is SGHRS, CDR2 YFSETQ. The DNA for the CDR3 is TGCGCCAGCAGCACCGGGACAGGGAACTATGGCTACACCTTC. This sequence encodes CASSTGTGNYGYTF.

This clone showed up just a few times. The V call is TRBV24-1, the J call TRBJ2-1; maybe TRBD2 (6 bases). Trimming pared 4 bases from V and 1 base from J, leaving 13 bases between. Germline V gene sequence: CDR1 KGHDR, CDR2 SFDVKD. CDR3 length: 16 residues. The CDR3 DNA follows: TGTGCCACCAGTGACGGGGCGGGACCTTCCTACAATGAGCAGTTCTTC. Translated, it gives CATSDGAGPSYNEQFF.

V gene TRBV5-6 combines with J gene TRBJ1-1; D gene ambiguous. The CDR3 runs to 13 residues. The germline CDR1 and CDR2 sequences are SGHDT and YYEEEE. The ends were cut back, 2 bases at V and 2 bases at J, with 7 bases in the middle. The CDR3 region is CASSLGANTEAFF. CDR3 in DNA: TGTGCCAGCAGCTTAGGAGCTAACACTGAAGCTTTCTTT.